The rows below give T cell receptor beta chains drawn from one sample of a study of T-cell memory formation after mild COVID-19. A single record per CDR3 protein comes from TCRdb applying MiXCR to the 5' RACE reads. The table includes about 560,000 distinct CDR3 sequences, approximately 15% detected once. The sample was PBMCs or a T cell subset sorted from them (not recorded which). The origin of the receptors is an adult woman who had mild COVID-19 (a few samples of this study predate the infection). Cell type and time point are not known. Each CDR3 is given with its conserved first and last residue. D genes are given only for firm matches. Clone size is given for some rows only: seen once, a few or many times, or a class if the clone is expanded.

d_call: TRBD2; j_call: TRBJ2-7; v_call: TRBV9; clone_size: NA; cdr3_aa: CASSVGGGRPYEQYF; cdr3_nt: TGTGCCAGCAGCGTCGGCGGGGGGCGCCCCTACGAGCAGTACTTC
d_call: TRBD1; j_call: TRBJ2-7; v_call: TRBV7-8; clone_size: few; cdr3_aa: CASSLSTGYLSTYEQYF; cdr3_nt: TGTGCCAGCAGCTTATCGACAGGGTACCTATCTACCTACGAGCAGTACTTC
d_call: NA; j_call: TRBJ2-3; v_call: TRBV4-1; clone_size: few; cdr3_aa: CASSQERGASTDTQYF; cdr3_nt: TGCGCCAGCAGCCAAGAGCGCGGGGCTAGCACAGATACGCAGTATTTT
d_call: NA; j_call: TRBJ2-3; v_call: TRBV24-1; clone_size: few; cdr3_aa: CATSDHLAEYTDTQYF; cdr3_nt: TGTGCCACCAGTGACCACCTCGCGGAGTACACAGATACGCAGTATTTT
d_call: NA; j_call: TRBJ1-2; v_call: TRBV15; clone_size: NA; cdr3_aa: CATSFTVHYGYTF; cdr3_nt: TGTGCCACCAGCTTTACAGTGCACTATGGCTACACCTTC
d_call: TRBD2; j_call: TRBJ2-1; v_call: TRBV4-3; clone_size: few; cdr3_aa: CASSPKIAGGLIDEQFF; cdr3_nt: TGCGCCAGCAGCCCGAAAATAGCGGGAGGGCTCATCGATGAGCAGTTCTTC
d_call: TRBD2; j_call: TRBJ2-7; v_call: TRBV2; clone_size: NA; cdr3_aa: CASSEFREGWGGEQYF; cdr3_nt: TGTGCCAGCAGTGAATTTCGGGAGGGATGGGGAGGCGAGCAGTACTTC
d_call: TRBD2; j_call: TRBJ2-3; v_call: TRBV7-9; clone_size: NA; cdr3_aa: CASSLVSGGASDTQYF; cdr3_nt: TGTGCCAGCAGCTTAGTTAGCGGGGGGGCCTCCGATACGCAGTATTTT
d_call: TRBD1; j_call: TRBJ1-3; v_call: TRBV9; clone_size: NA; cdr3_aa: CASSPRTGGSGNTIYF; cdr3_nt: TGTGCCAGCAGCCCCCGGACAGGGGGCTCTGGAAACACCATATATTTT
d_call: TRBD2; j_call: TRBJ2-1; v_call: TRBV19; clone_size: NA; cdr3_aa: CATGLAGVRGQFF; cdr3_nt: TGTGCCACGGGACTAGCGGGGGTCCGTGGGCAGTTCTTC
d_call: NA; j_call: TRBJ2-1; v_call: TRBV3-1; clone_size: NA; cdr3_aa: CASSDSPYNEQFF; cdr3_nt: TGTGCCAGCAGCGACAGCCCCTACAATGAGCAGTTCTTC
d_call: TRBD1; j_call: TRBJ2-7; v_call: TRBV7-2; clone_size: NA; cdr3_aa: CASSLAGTGVRWEQYF; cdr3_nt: TGTGCCAGCAGCTTAGCCGGGACAGGGGTTCGCTGGGAGCAGTACTTC
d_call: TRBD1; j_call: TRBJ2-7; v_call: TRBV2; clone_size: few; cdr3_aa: CASSMTGGTYEQYF; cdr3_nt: TGTGCCAGCAGTATGACAGGGGGAACCTACGAGCAGTACTTC
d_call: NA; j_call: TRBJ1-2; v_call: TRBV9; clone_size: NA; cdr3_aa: CASSDNRDTFYGYTF; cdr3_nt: TGTGCCAGCAGCGATAACCGGGACACCTTTTATGGCTACACCTTC
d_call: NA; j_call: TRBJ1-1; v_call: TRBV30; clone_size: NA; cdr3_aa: CAWSASMFGGYSNTEAFF; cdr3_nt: TGTGCCTGGAGTGCCTCAATGTTCGGGGGCTATTCGAACACTGAAGCTTTCTTT
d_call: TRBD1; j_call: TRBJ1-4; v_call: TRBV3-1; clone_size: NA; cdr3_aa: CASSHGTEKLFF; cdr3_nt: TGTGCCAGCAGTCATGGGACAGAGAAACTGTTTTTT
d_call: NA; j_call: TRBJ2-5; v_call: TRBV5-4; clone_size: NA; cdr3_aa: CASSLGGRWETQYF; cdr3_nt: TGTGCCAGCAGCTTGGGGGGGCGTTGGGAGACCCAGTACTTC
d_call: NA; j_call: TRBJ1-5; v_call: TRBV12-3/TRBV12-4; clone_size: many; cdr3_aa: CASSPAGNQPQHF; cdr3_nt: TGTGCCAGCTCACCAGCCGGCAATCAGCCCCAGCATTTT
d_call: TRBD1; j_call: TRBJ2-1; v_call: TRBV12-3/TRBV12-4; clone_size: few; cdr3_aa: CASSLTQGADNEQFF; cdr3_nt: TGTGCCAGCAGTTTAACACAGGGGGCTGACAATGAGCAGTTCTTC
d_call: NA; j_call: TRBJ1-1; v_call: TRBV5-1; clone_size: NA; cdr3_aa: CASSFNTGSMNTEAFF; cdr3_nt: TGCGCCAGCAGCTTTAATACAGGGTCGATGAACACTGAAGCTTTCTTT
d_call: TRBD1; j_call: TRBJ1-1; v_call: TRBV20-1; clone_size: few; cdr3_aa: CSATRHRDRILSDMNTEAFF; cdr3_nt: TGCAGTGCTACTAGACACCGGGACAGGATTCTGTCCGATATGAACACTGAAGCTTTCTTT
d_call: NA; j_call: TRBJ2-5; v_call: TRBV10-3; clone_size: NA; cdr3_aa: CAISSHLTNQETQYF; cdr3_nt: TGTGCCATCAGTAGCCATTTAACCAACCAAGAGACCCAGTACTTC
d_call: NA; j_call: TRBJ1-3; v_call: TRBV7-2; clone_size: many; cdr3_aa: CASSPGGPNTIYF; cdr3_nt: TGTGCCAGCAGCCCCGGGGGGCCGAACACCATATATTTT
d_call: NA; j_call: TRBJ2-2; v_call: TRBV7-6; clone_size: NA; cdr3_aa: CASSLWAATGELFF; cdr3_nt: TGTGCCAGCAGCTTATGGGCGGCTACCGGGGAGCTGTTTTTT
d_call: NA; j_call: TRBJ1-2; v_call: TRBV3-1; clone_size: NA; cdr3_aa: CASSQRQADNYGYTF; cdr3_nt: TGTGCCAGCAGTCAGAGACAGGCCGATAACTATGGCTACACCTTC
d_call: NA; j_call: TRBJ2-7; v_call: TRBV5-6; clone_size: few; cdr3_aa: CASSPRGWATYEQYF; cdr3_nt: TGTGCCAGCAGCCCTCGGGGCTGGGCGACCTACGAGCAGTACTTC
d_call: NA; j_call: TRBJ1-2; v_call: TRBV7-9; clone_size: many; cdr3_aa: CASSQDFYGYTF; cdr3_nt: TGTGCCAGCAGCCAGGACTTCTATGGCTACACCTTC
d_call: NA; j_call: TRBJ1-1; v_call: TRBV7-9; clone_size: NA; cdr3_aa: CASSTGGSTTEAFF; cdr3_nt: TGTGCCAGCAGCACCGGTGGCAGTACCACTGAAGCTTTCTTT
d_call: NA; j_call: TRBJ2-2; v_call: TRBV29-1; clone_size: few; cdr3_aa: CSVVATGELFF; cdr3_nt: TGCAGCGTTGTCGCCACCGGGGAGCTGTTTTTT
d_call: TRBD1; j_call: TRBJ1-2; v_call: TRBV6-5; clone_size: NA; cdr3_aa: CASSDRTGLNYGYTF; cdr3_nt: TGTGCCAGCAGTGACCGGACAGGGCTTAACTATGGCTACACCTTC
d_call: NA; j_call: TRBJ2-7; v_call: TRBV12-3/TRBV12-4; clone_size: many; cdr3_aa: CASSFRPSYEQYF; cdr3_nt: TGTGCCAGCAGCTTTCGGCCCTCCTACGAGCAGTACTTC
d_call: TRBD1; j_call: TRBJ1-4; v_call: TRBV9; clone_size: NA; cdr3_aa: CASSPGQAFEKLFF; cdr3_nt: TGTGCCAGCTCTCCGGGACAGGCCTTTGAAAAACTGTTTTTT
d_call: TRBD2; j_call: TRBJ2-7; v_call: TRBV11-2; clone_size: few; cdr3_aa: CAITPAGTSGSKGTYEQYF; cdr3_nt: TGTGCCATCACCCCGGCGGGGACTAGCGGGAGTAAGGGCACCTACGAGCAGTACTTC
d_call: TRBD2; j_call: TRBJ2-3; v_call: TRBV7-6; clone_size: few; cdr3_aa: CASSATSGGITDTQYF; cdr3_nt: TGTGCCAGCAGCGCTACTAGCGGGGGGATCACAGATACGCAGTATTTT
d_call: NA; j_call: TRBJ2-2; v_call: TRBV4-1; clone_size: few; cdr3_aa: CASSQASEGRGTGELFF; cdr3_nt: TGCGCCAGCAGCCAAGCGTCGGAGGGCAGGGGCACCGGGGAGCTGTTTTTT
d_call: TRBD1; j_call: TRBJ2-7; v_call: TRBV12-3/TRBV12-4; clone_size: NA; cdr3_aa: CASSARNLQGVPYEQYF; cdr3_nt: TGTGCCAGCAGTGCCCGGAACCTACAGGGGGTCCCGTACGAGCAGTACTTC
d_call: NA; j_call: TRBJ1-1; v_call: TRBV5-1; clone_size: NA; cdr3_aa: CASSSSRQDLGEAFF; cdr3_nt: TGCGCCAGCAGCTCCTCCCGACAGGACTTGGGTGAAGCTTTCTTT
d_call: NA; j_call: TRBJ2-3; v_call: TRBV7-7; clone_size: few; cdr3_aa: CASSLDGSSTGTQYF; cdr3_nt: TGTGCTAGCAGCTTAGACGGGAGCAGCACTGGGACGCAGTATTTT
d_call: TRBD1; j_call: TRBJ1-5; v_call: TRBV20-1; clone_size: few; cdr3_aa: CSASPGQAVNQPQHF; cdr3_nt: TGCAGTGCAAGCCCGGGACAGGCAGTGAATCAGCCCCAGCATTTT
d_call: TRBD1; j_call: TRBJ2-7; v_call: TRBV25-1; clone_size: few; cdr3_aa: CASSPRDRGRYEQYF; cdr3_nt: TGTGCCAGCAGCCCCCGGGACAGGGGCAGGTACGAGCAGTACTTC
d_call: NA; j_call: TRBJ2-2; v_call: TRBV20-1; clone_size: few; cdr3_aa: CSARDLASHTGELFF; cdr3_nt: TGCAGTGCTAGAGATCTAGCGTCTCACACCGGGGAGCTGTTTTTT
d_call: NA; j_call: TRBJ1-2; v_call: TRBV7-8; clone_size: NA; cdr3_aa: CASSPGETNYGYTF; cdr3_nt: TGTGCCAGCAGCCCCGGGGAGACGAACTATGGCTACACCTTC
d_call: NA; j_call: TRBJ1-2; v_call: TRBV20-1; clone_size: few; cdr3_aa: CSAYLRGGLNYGYTF; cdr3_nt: TGCAGTGCTTATCTCCGTGGAGGTCTTAACTATGGCTACACCTTC
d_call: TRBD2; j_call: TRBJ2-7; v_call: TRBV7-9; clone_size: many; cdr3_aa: CASSLGYGGDYEQYF; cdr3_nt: TGTGCCAGCAGCTTAGGTTACGGGGGGGACTACGAGCAGTACTTC
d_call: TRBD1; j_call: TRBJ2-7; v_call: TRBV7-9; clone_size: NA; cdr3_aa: CASRTGGGDEQYF; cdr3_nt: TGTGCCAGCAGGACAGGGGGCGGCGACGAGCAGTACTTC
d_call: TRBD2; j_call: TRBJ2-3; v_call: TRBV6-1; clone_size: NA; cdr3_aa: CASSEGSGGTTDTQYF; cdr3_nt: TGTGCCAGCAGTGAAGGTAGCGGGGGAACCACAGATACGCAGTATTTT